This paragraph covers one T cell receptor (beta chain) sequence. Its cognate antigen is unknown. These data come from a study of T cell responses to AZD1222 COVID-19 vaccine. About the research overall: Second doses that came at about 4 or about 12 weeks were put together.

V lost 8 bases, J lost 3 bases, and 16 bases lay in between. The germline V gene has CDR1 SGHAT and CDR2 FQNNGV. This CDR3 has 14 residues. General study points: Spike-specific TCR breadth and depth were elevated following two AZD1222 doses. Recipients of AZD1222 seropositive at baseline numbered only 6 or 7.

Here immunoSEQ multiplex PCR was the method, and the copy in TCRdb shows in-frame clones only, minus some. The repertoire holds around 180,000 clones, with approximately 92% as singletons. Sequencing was performed on peripheral blood, taken on day 0 of AZD1222 vaccination. This receptor was obtained from an adult in good health. The rearrangement links TRBV11-2 to TRBJ1-2; D gene unclear. The CDR3 region has the DNA TGTGCCAGCCAAAAGAGGAGTGACGACTATGGCTACACCTTC. Its translation: CASQKRSDDYGYTF.